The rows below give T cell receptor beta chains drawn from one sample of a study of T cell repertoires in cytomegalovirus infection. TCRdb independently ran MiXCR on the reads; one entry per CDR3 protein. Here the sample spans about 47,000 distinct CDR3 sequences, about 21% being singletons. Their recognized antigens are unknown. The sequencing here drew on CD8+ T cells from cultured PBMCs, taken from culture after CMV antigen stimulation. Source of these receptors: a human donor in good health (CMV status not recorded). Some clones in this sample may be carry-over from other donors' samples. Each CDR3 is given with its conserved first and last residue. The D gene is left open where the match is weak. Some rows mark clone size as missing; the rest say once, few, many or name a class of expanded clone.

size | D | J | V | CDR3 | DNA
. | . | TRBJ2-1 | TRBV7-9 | CASSSGPRRFGEQFF | TGTGCCAGCAGCTCCGGACCTAGGCGTTTTGGTGAGCAGTTCTTC
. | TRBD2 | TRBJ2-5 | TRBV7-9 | CASSSGLAGGRETQYF | TGTGCCAGCAGCTCTGGACTAGCGGGGGGCCGGGAGACCCAGTACTTC
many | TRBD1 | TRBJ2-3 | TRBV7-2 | CASSWGTGGVDADTQYF | TGTGCCAGCAGCTGGGGAACAGGGGGCGTTGATGCAGATACGCAGTATTTT
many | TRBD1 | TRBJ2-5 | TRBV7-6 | CASSSGQGFQETQYF | TGTGCCAGCAGCTCTGGACAGGGCTTCCAAGAGACCCAGTACTTC
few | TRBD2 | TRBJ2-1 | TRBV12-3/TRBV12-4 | CASSSLAGSYNEQFF | TGTGCCAGCAGTTCACTAGCGGGGTCCTACAATGAGCAGTTCTTC
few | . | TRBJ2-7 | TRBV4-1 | CASSQGTRGYEQYF | TGCGCCAGCAGCCAAGGCACCAGGGGATACGAGCAGTACTTC
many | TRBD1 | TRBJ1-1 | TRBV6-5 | CASNRDRLKNTEAFF | TGTGCCAGCAATAGGGACAGGCTCAAGAACACTGAAGCTTTCTTT
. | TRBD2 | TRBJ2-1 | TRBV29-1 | CSVVASGGGEQFF | TGCAGCGTTGTGGCTAGCGGGGGCGGGGAGCAGTTCTTC
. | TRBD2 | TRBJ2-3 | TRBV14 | CASSPPGGAADTQYF | TGTGCCAGCAGCCCACCGGGGGGGGCCGCAGATACGCAGTATTTT
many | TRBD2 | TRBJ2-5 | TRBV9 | CASSLGAGVVRETQYF | TGTGCCAGCAGCCTGGGAGCGGGAGTGGTACGAGAGACCCAGTACTTC
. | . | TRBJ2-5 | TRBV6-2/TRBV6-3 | CASNKNRGQETQYF | TGTGCCAGCAACAAAAATAGGGGTCAAGAGACCCAGTACTTC
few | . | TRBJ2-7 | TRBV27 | CASSLPTEQYF | TGTGCCAGCTCGCTTCCTACCGAGCAGTACTTC
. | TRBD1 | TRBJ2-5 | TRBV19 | CASSRVSTGTGETQYF | TGTGCCAGTAGTCGGGTTTCGACCGGGACAGGAGAGACCCAGTACTTC
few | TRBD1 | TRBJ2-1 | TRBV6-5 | CASGRDSDNEQFF | TGTGCCAGCGGCCGGGACAGCGACAATGAGCAGTTCTTC
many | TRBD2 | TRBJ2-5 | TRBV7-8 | CASSLVSWRGETQYF | TGTGCCAGCAGCTTAGTTAGTTGGCGGGGGGAGACCCAGTACTTC
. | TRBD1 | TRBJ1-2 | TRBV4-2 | CASSQGQGINGYTF | TGTGCCAGCAGCCAGGGACAGGGGATAAACGGCTACACCTTC
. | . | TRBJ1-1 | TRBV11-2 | CASSRMGVPTEAFF | TGTGCCAGCAGCCGCATGGGGGTTCCCACTGAAGCTTTCTTT
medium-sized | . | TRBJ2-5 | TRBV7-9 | CASSLNAGQETQYF | TGTGCCAGCAGCTTAAATGCAGGGCAAGAGACCCAGTACTTC
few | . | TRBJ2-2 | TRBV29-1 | CSVEDSRGAGELFF | TGCAGCGTTGAAGATTCCCGGGGCGCCGGGGAGCTGTTTTTT
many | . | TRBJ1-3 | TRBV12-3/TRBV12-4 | CASSSYSGNTIYF | TGTGCCAGCAGTTCCTACTCTGGAAACACCATATATTTT
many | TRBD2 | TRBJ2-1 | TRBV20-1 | CSARGSGGQYNEQFF | TGCAGTGCTAGAGGTAGCGGGGGACAATACAATGAGCAGTTCTTC
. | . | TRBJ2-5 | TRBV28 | CASSFLGDQETQYF | TGTGCCAGCAGTTTTTTAGGGGACCAAGAGACCCAGTACTTC
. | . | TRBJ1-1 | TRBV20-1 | CSASVPTGEMNTEAFF | TGCAGTGCTAGTGTACCGACAGGAGAGATGAACACTGAAGCTTTCTTT
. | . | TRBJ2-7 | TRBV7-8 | CASSLAAGGSNEQYF | TGTGCCAGCAGCTTAGCGGCAGGGGGGTCGAACGAGCAGTACTTC
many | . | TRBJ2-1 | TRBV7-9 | CASSLSEGPYNEQFF | TGTGCCAGCAGTCTTAGTGAGGGTCCCTACAATGAGCAGTTCTTC
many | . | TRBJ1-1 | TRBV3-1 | CASSQDPQNRYTEAFF | TGTGCCAGCAGCCAAGATCCCCAGAACCGCTACACTGAAGCTTTCTTT
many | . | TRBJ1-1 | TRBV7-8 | CASSPRGPDTEAFF | TGTGCCAGCAGCCCCCGCGGGCCCGACACTGAAGCTTTCTTT
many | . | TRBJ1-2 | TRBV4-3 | CASSPSTGDGYTF | TGCGCCAGCAGCCCTTCTACGGGGGATGGCTACACCTTC